The 11 T cell receptor beta chains presented below share a single source sample, sequenced in a study of monozygotic twins with inflammatory bowel disease. TCRdb reprocessed the 5' RACE reads; each CDR3 protein has one entry and no DNA is given. The sample data list around 410,000 distinct CDR3 sequences. Input material: blood. The receptors come from a human donor with ulcerative colitis or Crohn's disease, or a healthy co-twin of an affected twin (not recorded which).

The chain uses TRBV19 and TRBJ2-7. There are 16 residues in the CDR3. The germline V gene has CDR1 LNHDA and CDR2 SQIVND (reference sequence). The CDR3 here is CASSIGPLGRGYEQYF.

The rearrangement joins TRBV19 to TRBJ1-1; lacking DNA, the TRBD1 call made by TCRdb goes unchecked. CDR1 is LNHDA and CDR2 is SQIVND in the germline V gene (reference sequence). The CDR3 extends over 15 amino acids. Here the CDR3 reads CASSIAGRGGTEAFF.

This chain links TRBV3-1 with TRBJ2-2. The CDR3 extends over 19 amino acids. Germline values: CDR1 LGHDT, CDR2 YNNKEL (reference sequence). The chain's CDR3 is CASSRHLGRFYSNTGELFF.

This chain connects TRBV10-3 to TRBJ2-7; TCRdb names TRBD1, which stays unverified in the absence of DNA. The CDR3 is 15 amino acids. Germline-derived CDR1 and CDR2 are ENHRY and SYGVKD. Here the CDR3 reads CAISDTPTGKGEQYF.

V gene TRBV5-6 combines with J gene TRBJ1-1. Germline assignment: CDR1 SGHDT and CDR2 YYEEEE. This CDR3 comprises 12 residues. CDR3 protein: CASRWENTEAFF.

The V gene is TRBV5-6, the J gene TRBJ2-3. The CDR3 is made up of 11 amino acids. The germline gives CDR1 SGHDT, CDR2 YYEEEE. The CDR3 reads CASSWLDTQYF.

The chain uses TRBV20-1 and TRBJ1-1. This CDR3 contains 11 residues. Germline-derived CDR1 and CDR2 are DFQATT and SNEGSKA (reference sequence). The chain's CDR3 is CSARKVTEAFF.

The J gene is TRBJ2-7, the V gene TRBV7-9; there is no DNA to check the TCRdb D call of TRBD1. Germline lookup yields CDR1 SEHNR and CDR2 FQNEAQ (reference sequence). The CDR3 covers 15 residues. CDR3 residues: CASSLASGQGYEQYF.

This chain connects TRBV10-3 to TRBJ1-5; TCRdb lists TRBD1, though no DNA is available to test this call. This CDR3 spans 13 amino acids. The germline gives CDR1 ENHRY, CDR2 SYGVKD. The CDR3 sequence: CAISSGVNQPQHF.

The gene calls are TRBV5-4 and TRBJ2-7; TCRdb's assignment of TRBD1 cannot be checked, as there is no DNA. This CDR3 comprises 14 residues. CDR1 and CDR2 (germline): SGHNT, YYREEE (reference sequence). The CDR3 is CASSSGGPRDEQYF. The full variable domain, in which reference TRBV5-4 and TRBJ2-7 provide the parts outside the CDR3, is ETGVTQSPTHLIKTRGQQVTLRCSSQSGHNTVSWYQQALGQGPQFIFQYYREEENGRGNFPPRFSGLQFPNYSSELNVNALELDDSALYLCASSSGGPRDEQYFGPGTRLTVT.

The rearrangement links TRBV5-1 to TRBJ2-7. The CDR3 loop spans 13 amino acids. CDR1 is SGHRS and CDR2 is YFSETQ in the germline V gene. The CDR3 region is CASSPDGNYEQYF. Based on the CDR3 plus reference TRBV5-1 and TRBJ2-7, the full variable domain is KAGVTQTPRYLIKTRGQQVTLSCSPISGHRSVSWYQQTPGQGLQFLFEYFSETQRNKGNFPGRFSGRQFSNSRSEMNVSTLELGDSALYLCASSPDGNYEQYFGPGTRLTVT.